The clone carrying this TCR beta chain was counted many times. TCRdb re-called the 5' RACE reads with MiXCR, one entry per CDR3 protein. Of under 550,000 distinct CDR3 sequences listed, about 18% are singletons. Germline V lookup: CDR1 MNHEY, CDR2 SMNVEV (reference sequence). With V trimmed by 4 bases and J by 10 bases, 15 bases remained unmatched. The CDR3 has 17 amino acids. The data are from a study of T-cell memory formation after mild COVID-19. The sequencing input was PBMCs or a T cell subset sorted from them (not recorded which). This chain uses TRBV27 with TRBJ1-3; TRBD1 aligns across 11 bases. This TCR was recovered from an adult woman who had mild COVID-19 (a few samples of this study predate the infection). Cell type and time point are not known. The chain's CDR3 is CASSSRSTGQGVRTIYF. The CDR3 nucleotides read TGTGCCAGCAGTTCCAGATCCACGGGACAGGGGGTTCGGACCATATATTTT.